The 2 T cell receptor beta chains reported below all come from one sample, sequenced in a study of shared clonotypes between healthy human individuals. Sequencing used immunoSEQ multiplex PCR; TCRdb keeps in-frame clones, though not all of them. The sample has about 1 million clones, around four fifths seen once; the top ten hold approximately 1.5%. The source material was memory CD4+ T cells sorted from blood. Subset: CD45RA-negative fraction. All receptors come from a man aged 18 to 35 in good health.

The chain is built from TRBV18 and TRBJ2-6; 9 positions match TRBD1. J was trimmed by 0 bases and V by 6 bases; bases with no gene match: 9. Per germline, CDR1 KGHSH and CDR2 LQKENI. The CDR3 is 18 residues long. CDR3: CASSVTGGSYSGANVLTF. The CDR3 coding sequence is TGTGCCAGCTCGGTAACAGGGGGCTCCTACTCTGGGGCCAACGTCCTGACTTTC.

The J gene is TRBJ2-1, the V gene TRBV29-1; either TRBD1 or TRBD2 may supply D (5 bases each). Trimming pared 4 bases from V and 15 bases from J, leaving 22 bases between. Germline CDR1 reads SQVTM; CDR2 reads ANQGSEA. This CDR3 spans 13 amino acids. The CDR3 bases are TGCAGCGTTGGGGCCGGTGGGGACCAGGTCCCGTTCTTC. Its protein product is CSVGAGGDQVPFF.